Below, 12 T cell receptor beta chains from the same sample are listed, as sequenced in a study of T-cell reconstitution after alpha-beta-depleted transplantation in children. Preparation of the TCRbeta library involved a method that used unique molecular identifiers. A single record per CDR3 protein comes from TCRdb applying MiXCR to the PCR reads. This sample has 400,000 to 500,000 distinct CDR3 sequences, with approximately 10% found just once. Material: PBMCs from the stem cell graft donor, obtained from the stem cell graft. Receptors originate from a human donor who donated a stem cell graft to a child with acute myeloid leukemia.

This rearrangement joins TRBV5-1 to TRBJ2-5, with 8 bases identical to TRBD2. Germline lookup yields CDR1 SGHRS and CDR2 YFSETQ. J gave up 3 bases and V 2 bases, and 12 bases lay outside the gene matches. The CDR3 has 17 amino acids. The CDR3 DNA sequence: TGCGCCAGCAGCTTTTTTGGCACAAGCGGGGGAAAAGAGACCCAGTACTTC. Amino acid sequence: CASSFFGTSGGKETQYF.

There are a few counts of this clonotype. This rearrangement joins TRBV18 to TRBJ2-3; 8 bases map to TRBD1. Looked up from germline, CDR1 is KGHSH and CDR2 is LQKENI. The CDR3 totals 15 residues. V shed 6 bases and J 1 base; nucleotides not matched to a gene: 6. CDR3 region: CASSSDREGTDTQYF. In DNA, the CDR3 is TGTGCCAGCTCCTCGGACAGGGAGGGCACAGATACGCAGTATTTT.

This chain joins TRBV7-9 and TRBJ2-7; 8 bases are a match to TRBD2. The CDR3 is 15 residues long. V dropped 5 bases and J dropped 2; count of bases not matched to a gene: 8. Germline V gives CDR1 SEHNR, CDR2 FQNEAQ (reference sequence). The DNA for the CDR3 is TGTGCCAGCAGCATCCCCAGCGGGGGTACCTACGAGCAGTACTTC. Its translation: CASSIPSGGTYEQYF.

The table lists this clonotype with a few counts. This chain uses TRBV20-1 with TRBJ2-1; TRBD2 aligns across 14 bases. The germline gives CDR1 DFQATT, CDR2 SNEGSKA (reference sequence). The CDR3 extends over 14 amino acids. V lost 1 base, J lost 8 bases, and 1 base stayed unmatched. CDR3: CSARGLAGGHEQFF. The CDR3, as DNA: TGCAGTGCTAGAGGACTAGCGGGGGGGCATGAGCAGTTCTTC.

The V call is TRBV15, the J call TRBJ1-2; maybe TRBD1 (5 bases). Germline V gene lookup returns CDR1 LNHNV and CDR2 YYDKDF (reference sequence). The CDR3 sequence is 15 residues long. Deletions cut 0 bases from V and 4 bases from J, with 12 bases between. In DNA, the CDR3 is TGTGCCACCAGCAGAGATTCCTCGGGGGGCTATGGCTACACCTTC. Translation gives CATSRDSSGGYGYTF.

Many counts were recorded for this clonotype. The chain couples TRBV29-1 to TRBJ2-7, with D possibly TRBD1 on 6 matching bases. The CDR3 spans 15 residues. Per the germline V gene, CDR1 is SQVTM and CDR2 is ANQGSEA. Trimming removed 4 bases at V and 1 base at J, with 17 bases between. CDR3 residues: CSVVELAGASYEQYF. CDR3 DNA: TGCAGCGTTGTCGAGTTGGCAGGGGCATCCTACGAGCAGTACTTC.

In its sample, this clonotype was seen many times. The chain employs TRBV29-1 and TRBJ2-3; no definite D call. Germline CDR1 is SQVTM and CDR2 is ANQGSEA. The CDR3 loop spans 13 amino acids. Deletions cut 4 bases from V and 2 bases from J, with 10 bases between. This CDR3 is CSVVNTYTDTQYF. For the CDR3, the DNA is TGCAGCGTTGTCAACACCTACACAGATACGCAGTATTTT.

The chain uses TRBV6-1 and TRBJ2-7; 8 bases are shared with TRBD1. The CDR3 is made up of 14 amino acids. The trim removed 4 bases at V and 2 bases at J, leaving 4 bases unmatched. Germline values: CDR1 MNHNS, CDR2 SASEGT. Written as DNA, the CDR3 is TGTGCCAGCAGTGGGACAGGGTCAACCTACGAGCAGTACTTC. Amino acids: CASSGTGSTYEQYF.

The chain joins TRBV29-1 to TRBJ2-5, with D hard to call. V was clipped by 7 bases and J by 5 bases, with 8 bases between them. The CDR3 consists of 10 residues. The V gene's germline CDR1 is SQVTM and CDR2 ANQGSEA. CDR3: CSGLRETQYF. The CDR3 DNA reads TGCAGCGGGCTTCGGGAGACCCAGTACTTC. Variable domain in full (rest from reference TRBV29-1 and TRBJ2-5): SAVISQKPSRDICQRGTSLTIQCQVDSQVTMMFWYRQQPGQSLTLIATANQGSEATYESGFVIDKFPISRPNLTFSTLTVSNMSPEDSSIYLCSGLRETQYFGPGTRLLVL.

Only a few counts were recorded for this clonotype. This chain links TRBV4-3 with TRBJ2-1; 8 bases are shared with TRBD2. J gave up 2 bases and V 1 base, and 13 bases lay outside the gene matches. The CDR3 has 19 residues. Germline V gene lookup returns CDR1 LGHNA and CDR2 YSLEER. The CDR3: CASSQGIGVWREAYNEQFF. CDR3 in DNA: TGCGCCAGCAGCCAAGGGATTGGTGTTTGGCGGGAGGCCTACAATGAGCAGTTCTTC.

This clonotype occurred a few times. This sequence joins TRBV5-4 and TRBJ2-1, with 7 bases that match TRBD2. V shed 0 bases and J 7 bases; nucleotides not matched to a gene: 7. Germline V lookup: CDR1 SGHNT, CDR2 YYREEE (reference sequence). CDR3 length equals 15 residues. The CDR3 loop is CASSLGGGRVNEQFF. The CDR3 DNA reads TGTGCCAGCAGCTTGGGTGGCGGGAGAGTTAATGAGCAGTTCTTC.

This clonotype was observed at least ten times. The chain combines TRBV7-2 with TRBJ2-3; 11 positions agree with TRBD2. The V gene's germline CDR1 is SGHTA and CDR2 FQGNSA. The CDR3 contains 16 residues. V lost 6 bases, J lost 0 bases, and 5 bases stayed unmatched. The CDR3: CASRRGLAGSTDTQYF. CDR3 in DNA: TGTGCCAGCAGGAGAGGACTAGCGGGTAGCACAGATACGCAGTATTTT.